Listed below are T cell receptor beta chains from one sample, sequenced in a study of CD8+ T cells in alopecia areata. Some clones are missing from TCRdb's copy, which holds only in-frame ones; the method was immunoSEQ multiplex PCR. Here the sample spans 200,000 to 250,000 clones, over 40% being singletons. The sample here was CD4+ T cells sorted from blood, taken around week 36, from a patient treated with tofacitinib. All receptors derive from a human donor with alopecia areata. CDR3s include the opening cysteine and the closing phenylalanine or tryptophan. The D gene is left open where the match is weak. Clone size, where shown, is once, few, many, or a class for clones that have expanded.

D gene: -; clone size: -; J gene: TRBJ2-1; V gene: TRBV6-1; CDR3 DNA: TGTGCCAGCAGTGAACCATGGGGCAATGAGCAGTTCTTC; CDR3 protein: CASSEPWGNEQFF
D gene: -; clone size: few; J gene: TRBJ2-5; V gene: TRBV7-2; CDR3 DNA: TGTGCCAGCAGCTCATATTCGGGGAGAGAGACCCAGTACTTC; CDR3 protein: CASSSYSGRETQYF
D gene: -; clone size: few; J gene: TRBJ2-7; V gene: TRBV7-2; CDR3 DNA: TGTGCCAGCAGCTTAATTGGGGGGAACACCTACGAGCAGTACTTC; CDR3 protein: CASSLIGGNTYEQYF
D gene: TRBD1; clone size: few; J gene: TRBJ2-7; V gene: TRBV29-1; CDR3 DNA: TGCAGCGCTACGACAGGGGACGGGGGCGAGCAGTACTTC; CDR3 protein: CSATTGDGGEQYF
D gene: -; clone size: -; J gene: TRBJ2-7; V gene: TRBV18; CDR3 DNA: TGTGCCAGCTCACCGACACCGAGCTCCTACGAGCAGTACTTC; CDR3 protein: CASSPTPSSYEQYF
D gene: TRBD2; clone size: -; J gene: TRBJ2-2; V gene: TRBV15; CDR3 DNA: TGTGCCACCAGCAGAGAGCTAGCGGGTCTCACCGGGGAGCTGTTTTTT; CDR3 protein: CATSRELAGLTGELFF
D gene: -; clone size: few; J gene: TRBJ2-3; V gene: TRBV29-1; CDR3 DNA: TGCAGCGTTATCAGGGGCACAGATACGCAGTATTTT; CDR3 protein: CSVIRGTDTQYF
D gene: TRBD1; clone size: -; J gene: TRBJ2-3; V gene: TRBV7-2; CDR3 DNA: TGTGCCAGCAGCAATCGGGGACAGGACACAGATACGCAGTATTTT; CDR3 protein: CASSNRGQDTDTQYF
D gene: -; clone size: -; J gene: TRBJ2-1; V gene: TRBV25-1; CDR3 DNA: TGTGCCAGCAGTGTCCGTTACAATGAGCAGTTCTTC; CDR3 protein: CASSVRYNEQFF
D gene: -; clone size: -; J gene: TRBJ2-7; V gene: TRBV29-1; CDR3 DNA: TGCAGCGTTACCAATCGGGCACTCGGTGGGCAGTACTTC; CDR3 protein: CSVTNRALGGQYF
D gene: -; clone size: few; J gene: TRBJ2-7; V gene: TRBV4-1; CDR3 DNA: TGCGCCAGCAGCTACGACCGAACCTCCTACGAGCAGTACTTC; CDR3 protein: CASSYDRTSYEQYF
D gene: -; clone size: -; J gene: TRBJ1-1; V gene: TRBV5-1; CDR3 DNA: TGCGCCAGCAGCTCTGGCGAGGGGGTATTCGCTGAAGCTTTCTTT; CDR3 protein: CASSSGEGVFAEAFF
D gene: TRBD1; clone size: -; J gene: TRBJ2-7; V gene: TRBV6-5; CDR3 DNA: TGTGCCAGCAGGTCCCCGGACAGGGAACAGTACTTC; CDR3 protein: CASRSPDREQYF
D gene: -; clone size: few; J gene: TRBJ2-1; V gene: TRBV7-9; CDR3 DNA: TGTGCCAGCAGTTATACTCTAGGGCAGTTCTTC; CDR3 protein: CASSYTLGQFF
D gene: -; clone size: -; J gene: TRBJ2-7; V gene: TRBV6-6; CDR3 DNA: TGTGCCAGCAGTCTGATCCTCAACGAGCAGTACTTC; CDR3 protein: CASSLILNEQYF
D gene: TRBD1; clone size: few; J gene: TRBJ2-6; V gene: TRBV7-9; CDR3 DNA: TGTGCCAGCAGCTCCGGGACAGGGAACTCTGGGGCCAACGTCCTGACTTTC; CDR3 protein: CASSSGTGNSGANVLTF
D gene: -; clone size: few; J gene: TRBJ2-5; V gene: TRBV6-5; CDR3 DNA: TGTGCCAGCAGTTACATGGATGTCGGGTCCCAGTACTTC; CDR3 protein: CASSYMDVGSQYF
D gene: TRBD1; clone size: once; J gene: TRBJ2-7; V gene: TRBV18; CDR3 DNA: TGTGCCAGCTCACCGCCCCTTTGGGACAGGGGAGCCTACGAGCAGTACTTC; CDR3 protein: CASSPPLWDRGAYEQYF
D gene: TRBD2; clone size: -; J gene: TRBJ2-7; V gene: TRBV5-1; CDR3 DNA: TGCGCCAGCATGAGCGGGACCTACGAGCAGTACTTC; CDR3 protein: CASMSGTYEQYF
D gene: TRBD2; clone size: -; J gene: TRBJ2-5; V gene: TRBV5-1; CDR3 DNA: TGCGCCAGCAAACTAGCGGGAGACCGAGAGACCCAGTACTTC; CDR3 protein: CASKLAGDRETQYF
D gene: TRBD1; clone size: -; J gene: TRBJ2-7; V gene: TRBV27; CDR3 DNA: TGTGCCAGCAGCGTCGGGACAGGTACCTACGAGCAGTACTTC; CDR3 protein: CASSVGTGTYEQYF
D gene: TRBD1; clone size: -; J gene: TRBJ2-5; V gene: TRBV2; CDR3 DNA: TGTGCCAGCTCCTTAGACAGGGCAGAGACCCAGTACTTC; CDR3 protein: CASSLDRAETQYF
D gene: TRBD2; clone size: few; J gene: TRBJ2-7; V gene: TRBV28; CDR3 DNA: TGTGCCAGCAGTCCCGGGACTAGAATATACGAGCAGTACTTC; CDR3 protein: CASSPGTRIYEQYF
D gene: -; clone size: once; J gene: TRBJ2-7; V gene: TRBV18; CDR3 DNA: TGTGCCAGCTCACCCGGAGGTCCGACCTACGAGCAGTACTTC; CDR3 protein: CASSPGGPTYEQYF
D gene: TRBD2; clone size: many; J gene: TRBJ2-1; V gene: TRBV6-4; CDR3 DNA: TGTGCCAGCAGCCGGACTAGCGGGGGATACAATGAGCAGTTCTTC; CDR3 protein: CASSRTSGGYNEQFF
D gene: TRBD2; clone size: -; J gene: TRBJ2-2; V gene: TRBV19; CDR3 DNA: TGTGCCAGTAGACTCGGGACTAGCGGGAGGAGAATCGGGGAGCTGTTTTTT; CDR3 protein: CASRLGTSGRRIGELFF
D gene: -; clone size: -; J gene: TRBJ2-2; V gene: TRBV15; CDR3 DNA: TGTGCCACCAGCAGAGATCGACTAGCCGGGGAGCTGTTTTTT; CDR3 protein: CATSRDRLAGELFF
D gene: TRBD2; clone size: -; J gene: TRBJ2-5; V gene: TRBV29-1; CDR3 DNA: TGCAGCGTTGGACGGACTAGCGGGAGAGGAGAGACCCAGTACTTC; CDR3 protein: CSVGRTSGRGETQYF
D gene: -; clone size: -; J gene: TRBJ1-2; V gene: TRBV9; CDR3 DNA: TGTGCCAGCAGCGGTGGGGCCAGCTCCAACTATGGCTACACCTTC; CDR3 protein: CASSGGASSNYGYTF